The 13 T cell receptor beta chains presented below share a single source sample, sequenced in a study of blood T cell repertoires in COVID-19. Generated by immunoSEQ multiplex PCR, the TCRdb table keeps only in-frame clones and is missing some. Here the sample spans 310,000 or so clones, around 86% being singletons. The sample was peripheral blood. These receptors all stem from a woman in her forties or fifties with acute or convalescent COVID-19.

This chain links TRBV5-1 with TRBJ2-5; 8 bases map to TRBD2. With V trimmed by 4 bases and J by 5 bases, 10 bases remained unmatched. The CDR3 contains 15 residues. Per the germline V gene, CDR1 is SGHRS and CDR2 is YFSETQ. The CDR3 region is CASSPGLDLRETQYF. The CDR3 DNA reads TGCGCCAGCAGCCCGGGACTAGACCTTCGGGAGACCCAGTACTTC.

The genes are TRBV11-3 and TRBJ1-6; D is unclear. In germline, CDR1 is SGHNT, CDR2 YENEEA. The CDR3 has 13 amino acids. With 1 base removed from V and 10 bases from J, the gap between germline ends came to 8 bases. CDR3 protein: CASSLAAGSPLHF. The CDR3 DNA sequence: TGTGCCAGCAGCTTAGCGGCGGGGTCACCCCTCCACTTT. Drawing the rest from reference TRBV11-3 and TRBJ1-6, the complete variable domain is EAGVVQSPRYKIIEKKQPVAFWCNPISGHNTLYWYLQNLGQGPELLIRYENEEAVDDSQLPKDRFSAERLKGVDSTLKIQPAELGDSAVYLCASSLAAGSPLHFGNGTRLTVT.

V and J are TRBV15 and TRBJ2-7, with 12 bases identical to TRBD2. In germline, CDR1 is LNHNV, CDR2 YYDKDF (reference sequence). The CDR3 consists of 16 residues. V lost 0 bases and J lost 7; bases outside the gene matches: 7. The CDR3: CATSRDRLAGVYEQYF. CDR3 in DNA: TGTGCCACCAGCAGAGATCGACTAGCGGGAGTGTATGAGCAGTACTTC.

The chain employs TRBV5-8 and TRBJ1-5, with unresolved D. The germline gives CDR1 SGHTS, CDR2 YDEGEE. Trimming removed 2 bases at V and 6 bases at J, with 12 bases between. This CDR3 comprises 14 residues. This chain's CDR3 is CASSFVDNGQPQHF. CDR3 bases: TGTGCCAGCAGCTTCGTTGACAACGGTCAGCCCCAGCATTTT.

The J gene is TRBJ2-7, the V gene TRBV14; 8 positions agree with TRBD1. Germline CDR1 is SGHDN and CDR2 is FVKESK. The V segment lost 3 bases and the J segment 0 bases; nucleotides outside the gene matches: 4. The CDR3 loop spans 15 amino acids. DNA for the CDR3: TGTGCCAGCAGCCAGACCGGACAGGGCTCCTACGAGCAGTACTTC. Translation: CASSQTGQGSYEQYF.

A remark on this clone: The junction departs from the called germline gene at one end, perhaps through a read error. The chain combines TRBV7-7 with TRBJ2-1; tentative D call: TRBD2 (6 bases). The CDR3 is 14 amino acids. In germline, CDR1 is SSHAT, CDR2 FNYEAQ (reference sequence). CDR3 in amino acids: CASSLAAVGGEQFF. The CDR3 nucleotides read TGTGCTAGCAGCTTAGCGGCGGTTGGAGGTGAGCAGTTCTTC.

The V gene is TRBV29-1, the J gene TRBJ2-7; 7 positions agree with TRBD1. The CDR3 covers 13 residues. Germline lookup yields CDR1 SQVTM and CDR2 ANQGSEA. V lost 4 bases and J lost 2; bases outside the gene matches: 5. The CDR3 bases are TGCAGCGTTGTCCGGGACAGCCCCTACGAGCAGTACTTC. The encoded protein is CSVVRDSPYEQYF.

To note about this clone: The junction differs from germline at one of its ends, possibly a read error. The same CDR3 also results from other DNA sequences found in this sample. V gene TRBV27 combines with J gene TRBJ2-5; TRBD1 aligns across 7 bases. The CDR3 extends over 14 amino acids. The germline V gene has CDR1 MNHEY and CDR2 SMNVEV (reference sequence). CDR3 sequence reads: CASSLSTGLETQYF. For the CDR3, the DNA is TGTGCCAGCAGTCTATCGACAGGGCTCGAGACCCAGTACTTC.

This chain connects TRBV5-6 to TRBJ2-3; D perhaps matches TRBD1 (6 bases). Germline values: CDR1 SGHDT, CDR2 YYEEEE. The CDR3 covers 13 residues. With 0 bases removed from V and 5 bases from J, the gap between germline ends came to 7 bases. CDR3 region: CASSLDREDTQYF. The CDR3 nucleotides read TGTGCCAGCAGCTTGGACAGGGAAGATACGCAGTATTTT.

This chain links TRBV7-2 with TRBJ2-1; D may be TRBD1 (5 bases). Germline V gene sequence: CDR1 SGHTA, CDR2 FQGNSA. The V and J ends lost 5 bases and 2 bases respectively, with 13 bases between them. The CDR3 spans 15 residues. The CDR3 loop is CASSPRRDPYNEQFF. CDR3 DNA: TGTGCCAGCAGCCCCCGCAGGGATCCCTACAATGAGCAGTTCTTC. Filled out from reference TRBV7-2 and TRBJ2-1, the complete variable domain reads GAGVSQSPSNKVTEKGKDVELRCDPISGHTALYWYRQSLGQGLEFLIYFQGNSAPDKSGLPSDRFSAERTGGSVSTLTIQRTQQEDSAVYLCASSPRRDPYNEQFFGPGTRLTVL.

V and J are TRBV9 and TRBJ2-7; TRBD1 agrees at 7 bases. Trimming took 3 bases from V and 5 from J; bases not matched to a gene: 5. CDR3 length: 13 residues. Germline assignment: CDR1 SGDLS and CDR2 YYNGEE. CDR3 residues: CASSETGLNEQYF. The CDR3 DNA follows: TGTGCCAGCAGCGAGACAGGGTTGAACGAGCAGTACTTC.

This rearrangement joins TRBV5-8 to TRBJ1-1; 8 bases map to TRBD1. The CDR3 sequence is 15 residues long. The V gene end was trimmed by 2 bases and the J gene end by 5 bases; junction bases not matched to a gene: 8. The germline V gene has CDR1 SGHTS and CDR2 YDEGEE. CDR3 amino acids: CASSFDRGVRTEAFF. In DNA, the CDR3 is TGTGCCAGCAGCTTTGACAGGGGAGTGAGAACTGAAGCTTTCTTT.

This sequence joins TRBV4-2 and TRBJ2-6; D is unclear. The CDR3 length is 14 residues. V was cut by 4 bases and J by 0 bases, with 4 bases left in between. Per germline, CDR1 LGHNA and CDR2 YNFKEQ. The DNA of the CDR3 is TGTGCCAGCAGCCTGAGCTCTGGGGCCAACGTCCTGACTTTC. It codes for CASSLSSGANVLTF.